Each of the 30 T cell receptor beta chains below was sequenced from the same sample in a study of patients and donors after allogeneic stem cell transplantation. In TCRdb, the RT-PCR reads were re-called with MiXCR into one record per CDR3 protein. This sample has about 4,200 distinct CDR3 sequences, with about 16% found just once. The material sequenced was blood, either unsorted or a sorted T cell fraction (not recorded which). Receptors originate from a human donor who was either an allogeneic HSCT recipient or a stem cell or donor lymphocyte infusion donor (not recorded which). It is not recorded whose cells these are; they may come from a transplant donor.

This clonotype was found a few times. V and J are TRBV20-1 and TRBJ1-2, with D maybe TRBD1 (5 bases). V lost 1 base, J lost 8 bases, and 17 bases lay in between. The germline V gene has CDR1 DFQATT and CDR2 SNEGSKA (reference sequence). The CDR3 is 14 residues long. The CDR3 spells CSARVLEGWEGYTF. DNA of the CDR3: TGCAGTGCTAGAGTCCTTGAGGGGTGGGAAGGCTACACCTTC.

This clonotype has a count of ten or more. The V gene is TRBV6-6, the J gene TRBJ1-1, with D unresolved. V was clipped by 3 bases and J by 4 bases, with 6 bases between them. The germline V gene has CDR1 MNHNY and CDR2 SVGAGI (reference sequence). This CDR3 has 12 residues. The CDR3: CASSYGSTEAFF. CDR3 DNA sequence: TGTGCCAGCAGTTATGGGTCCACTGAAGCTTTCTTT.

By its share, this clonotype is medium-sized. The CDR3 is CASSWTSVPQYF. The CDR3 coding sequence is TGTGCCAGCAGCTGGACTAGTGTTCCGCAGTATTTT. V gene TRBV5-5 combines with J gene TRBJ2-3; 7 bases map to TRBD2. The CDR3 runs 12 residues. The J segment lost 10 bases and the V segment lost 3 bases, leaving 5 bases of the junction unmatched. Germline V lookup: CDR1 SGHKS, CDR2 YYEKEE (reference sequence).

This chain uses TRBV6-5 with TRBJ2-7, with 9 bases that match TRBD1. Germline loops: CDR1 MNHEY, CDR2 SVGAGI. V was clipped by 6 bases and J by 8 bases; unmatched bases: 14. The CDR3 contains 15 residues. The CDR3 nucleotides are TGTGCCAGCAGGCACAGGGGGCTCAGGGTAGTACAGCAGTACTTC. This sequence encodes CASRHRGLRVVQQYF.

This clonotype has a handful of counts. Relative to the germline gene, one junction end is altered; a read error may explain this. J is TRBJ2-2 and V is TRBV7-7; D is uncertain. Germline CDR1 and CDR2: SSHAT and FNYEAQ (reference sequence). The length of the CDR3 is 14 residues. The CDR3 bases are TGTGCTAGCAGCCCCTCTGTAGGCACCGGGGAGCTGTTTTTT. It encodes CASSPSVGTGELFF.

A few counts support this clonotype. The chain carries TRBV5-6 and TRBJ2-3; 8 nucleotides line up with TRBD2. V trimming: 0 bases; J trimming: 5 bases; junction bases outside the gene matches: 5. This CDR3 region has 15 residues. Germline CDR1 and CDR2: SGHDT and YYEEEE. CDR3 DNA: TGTGCCAGCAGCTTGGTCGGGGGGGCAGTAGATACGCAGTATTTT. It codes for CASSLVGGAVDTQYF.

The J gene is TRBJ2-7, the V gene TRBV5-4, with D maybe TRBD1 (5 bases). Germline loops: CDR1 SGHNT, CDR2 YYREEE (reference sequence). The CDR3 spans 15 residues. V dropped 0 bases and J dropped 0 bases, with 10 bases sitting between them. CDR3 in DNA: TGTGCCAGCAGCTTGGGGCAGGGCCACTCCTACGAGCAGTACTTC. Amino acid sequence: CASSLGQGHSYEQYF.

The rearrangement links TRBV12-3 or TRBV12-4 to TRBJ2-2; D not certain. CDR3 size: 17 residues. The V gene lost 3 bases and the J gene lost 5 bases, with 19 bases spanning the gap. The CDR3 DNA is TGTGCCAGCAGTTTGGGCGTGGTCCTTCGAGGAACCGGGGAGCTGTTTTTT. It codes for CASSLGVVLRGTGELFF.

The chain is built from TRBV20-1 and TRBJ1-2; 8 bases line up with TRBD1. The V gene end was trimmed by 4 bases and the J gene end by 5 bases; junction bases not matched to a gene: 9. This CDR3 is 14 amino acids long. The germline CDR1 and CDR2 sequences are DFQATT and SNEGSKA (reference sequence). The DNA of the CDR3 is TGCAGTGCTACTTCCGGACAGGGAGGGTATGGCTACACCTTC. Residues: CSATSGQGGYGYTF.

This clonotype was observed many times. The chain couples TRBV28 to TRBJ1-2; D is possibly TRBD1 (6 bases). This CDR3 has 12 amino acids. Germline V gene sequence: CDR1 MDHEN, CDR2 SYDVKM. With 5 bases removed from V and 7 bases from J, the gap between germline ends came to 11 bases. The CDR3 spells CASSADSPGYTF. Written as DNA, the CDR3 is TGTGCCAGCAGTGCGGACAGCCCTGGCTACACCTTC.

The genes are TRBV3-1 and TRBJ1-4, with D unclear. Germline CDR1 reads LGHDT; CDR2 reads YNNKEL (reference sequence). This CDR3 comprises 13 residues. V shed 8 bases and J shed 8 bases, with 15 bases lying between them. The CDR3 reads CASSRGLLEKLFF. For the CDR3, the DNA is TGTGCCAGCTCCCGAGGTCTCTTAGAAAAACTGTTTTTT. The entire variable domain, with the rest obtained from reference TRBV3-1 and TRBJ1-4, is as follows: DTAVSQTPKYLVTQMGNDKSIKCEQNLGHDTMYWYKQDSKKFLKIMFSYNNKELIINETVPNRFSPKSPDKAHLNLHINSLELGDSAVYFCASSRGLLEKLFFGSGTQLSVL.

The rearrangement uses TRBV18 and TRBJ1-2; 10 nucleotides agree with TRBD1. CDR3 size: 13 residues. V trimming: 5 bases; J trimming: 7 bases; junction bases outside the gene matches: 4. Germline CDR1 reads KGHSH; CDR2 reads LQKENI. The CDR3 coding sequence is TGTGCCAGCTCATCTCGGGACAGGGGTGGCTACACCTTC. It encodes CASSSRDRGGYTF.

There are many counts of this clonotype. The chain uses TRBV5-1 and TRBJ1-6, with D possibly matching TRBD1 (5 bases). The CDR3 runs 14 residues. V was trimmed by 4 bases and J by 6 bases, leaving 11 bases between them. Looked up from germline, CDR1 is SGHRS and CDR2 is YFSETQ. CDR3 protein: CASSPWDVNSPLHF. In DNA form, the CDR3 reads TGCGCCAGCAGCCCCTGGGACGTTAATTCACCCCTCCACTTT.

In its sample, this clonotype is medium-sized. The chain employs TRBV7-2 and TRBJ1-2, with D perhaps TRBD1 (6 bases). The CDR3 is 15 amino acids. Germline V gene sequence: CDR1 SGHTA, CDR2 FQGNSA. The V end was cut by 2 bases, the J end by 2 bases, with 12 bases between. CDR3 sequence: CASSLIHRVNYGYTF. DNA for the CDR3: TGTGCCAGCAGCTTAATACACAGGGTGAACTATGGCTACACCTTC.

This clonotype was counted a few times. J is TRBJ2-7 and V is TRBV11-2, with D hard to call. V lost 6 bases to trimming and J lost 1 base, with 10 bases between them. CDR3 size: 13 residues. Germline V lookup: CDR1 SGHAT, CDR2 FQNNGV. The CDR3 sequence: CASRWSASYEQYF. CDR3 nucleotide sequence: TGTGCCAGCAGATGGTCAGCTTCCTACGAGCAGTACTTC.

The sample holds many counts of this clonotype. The rearrangement links TRBV5-1 to TRBJ1-6; 9 bases map to TRBD1. CDR1 and CDR2 (germline): SGHRS, YFSETQ. The CDR3 runs 15 residues. The J segment lost 5 bases and the V segment lost 4 bases, leaving 4 bases of the junction unmatched. The CDR3 DNA reads TGCGCCAGCAGCGAGCGGACAGGGGATAATTCACCCCTCCACTTT. Translating gives CASSERTGDNSPLHF. Filled out from reference TRBV5-1 and TRBJ1-6, the complete variable domain reads KAGVTQTPRYLIKTRGQQVTLSCSPISGHRSVSWYQQTPGQGLQFLFEYFSETQRNKGNFPGRFSGRQFSNSRSEMNVSTLELGDSALYLCASSERTGDNSPLHFGNGTRLTVT.

At least ten counts were recorded for this clonotype. This chain links TRBV5-1 with TRBJ1-4; possibly TRBD1 for D (6 bases). Per germline, CDR1 SGHRS and CDR2 YFSETQ. This CDR3 is 15 amino acids long. Trimming removed 1 base at V and 5 bases at J, with 12 bases between. The CDR3 nucleotides read TGCGCCAGCAGCTTGACCGGACAGCGCAATGAAAAACTGTTTTTT. Translation gives CASSLTGQRNEKLFF. The entire variable domain, with the rest obtained from reference TRBV5-1 and TRBJ1-4, is as follows: KAGVTQTPRYLIKTRGQQVTLSCSPISGHRSVSWYQQTPGQGLQFLFEYFSETQRNKGNFPGRFSGRQFSNSRSEMNVSTLELGDSALYLCASSLTGQRNEKLFFGSGTQLSVL.

The chain has TRBV6-1 and TRBJ2-2; no reliable D call. V was pared by 6 bases and J by 7 bases, with 6 bases between. Looked up from germline, CDR1 is MNHNS and CDR2 is SASEGT. This CDR3 has 11 amino acids. The CDR3 loop reads CASSDVGELFF. CDR3 coding DNA: TGTGCCAGCAGCGACGTCGGGGAGCTGTTTTTT.

The chain couples TRBV24-1 to TRBJ2-5; 12 nucleotides align to TRBD2. The junction had 7 bases not matched to a gene; V was cut back by 5 bases and J by 1 base. This CDR3 is built from 17 residues. Per the germline V gene, CDR1 is KGHDR and CDR2 is SFDVKD. Here the CDR3 reads CATSGPSGRAFQETQYF. DNA of the CDR3: TGTGCCACCAGTGGGCCTAGCGGGAGGGCCTTCCAAGAGACCCAGTACTTC.

A few counts support this clonotype. The V gene is TRBV15, the J gene TRBJ2-2; D might be TRBD1 or TRBD2, each matching 5 bases. This CDR3 region has 13 residues. V was shortened by 3 bases and J by 5 bases, with 7 bases between the two germline ends. Looked up from germline, CDR1 is LNHNV and CDR2 is YYDKDF (reference sequence). This CDR3 reads CATSRGVTGELFF. The CDR3 DNA follows: TGTGCCACCAGCAGGGGGGTGACCGGGGAGCTGTTTTTT.

J is TRBJ2-7 and V is TRBV7-9, with D hard to call. Per germline, CDR1 SEHNR and CDR2 FQNEAQ (reference sequence). This CDR3 has 12 amino acids. V was pared by 5 bases and J by 5 bases, with 10 bases between. CDR3 in DNA: TGTGCCAGCAGCCGGGTATCGGACGAGCAGTACTTC. Translating gives CASSRVSDEQYF.

This clonotype ranks as medium-sized (0.01 to 0.1%). V usage is TRBV6-5 and J usage is TRBJ1-6; D call uncertain. The CDR3 consists of 16 residues. Looked up from germline, CDR1 is MNHEY and CDR2 is SVGAGI. The V and J ends lost 0 bases and 7 bases respectively, with 13 bases between them. Written as DNA, the CDR3 is TGTGCCAGCAGTTACTCGAGTTGGAGGGAAAATTCACCCCTCCACTTT. It codes for CASSYSSWRENSPLHF.

The chain is built from TRBV20-1 and TRBJ2-3; D unresolved. Germline V gene sequence: CDR1 DFQATT, CDR2 SNEGSKA (reference sequence). V lost 3 bases to trimming and J lost 5 bases, with 9 bases between them. The CDR3 sequence is 12 residues long. CDR3: CSARFVGDTQYF. CDR3 in DNA: TGCAGTGCTAGGTTTGTGGGAGATACGCAGTATTTT.

The V and J genes are TRBV12-3 or TRBV12-4 and TRBJ2-5; D tentatively fits TRBD1 or TRBD2 (6 bases each). Trimming removed 3 bases at V and 1 base at J, with 12 bases between. The CDR3 runs to 15 residues. The CDR3: CASSFRGESQETQYF. CDR3 bases: TGTGCCAGCAGTTTTAGGGGGGAAAGCCAAGAGACCCAGTACTTC.

This clonotype was seen more than once but under ten times. CDR3 residues: CASSSQPTGELFF. In DNA form, the CDR3 reads TGTGCCAGCAGTTCTCAACCTACCGGGGAGCTGTTTTTT. V usage is TRBV6-6 and J usage is TRBJ2-2; D uncertain. V shed 4 bases and J shed 5 bases, with 8 bases lying between them. The germline V gene has CDR1 MNHNY and CDR2 SVGAGI (reference sequence). The CDR3 is made up of 13 amino acids.

The rearrangement joins TRBV20-1 to TRBJ2-2; TRBD1 might be the D (10 bases). CDR1 is DFQATT, CDR2 SNEGSKA, per germline (reference sequence). This CDR3 has 17 residues. Between the trimmed V and J ends, which lost 1 base and 6 bases, there was a span of 21 bases. CDR3 sequence (DNA): TGCAGTGCTAGAGGCCCACCTAGCGGGACAGGGGCCGGGGAGCTGTTTTTT. Amino acid sequence: CSARGPPSGTGAGELFF.

This chain links TRBV7-3 with TRBJ2-2; D gene unclear. This CDR3 spans 14 amino acids. The germline V and J ends were trimmed by 1 base and 5 bases, with 8 bases remaining between them. The V gene's germline CDR1 is SGHTA and CDR2 FQGTGA. Here the CDR3 reads CASSLSWGTGELFF. The CDR3 region has the DNA TGTGCCAGCAGCTTAAGTTGGGGAACCGGGGAGCTGTTTTTT.

A few counts support this clonotype. The J gene is TRBJ1-2, the V gene TRBV2; TRBD1 might be the D (5 bases). The CDR3 is 15 amino acids. In germline, CDR1 is SNHLY, CDR2 FYNNEI. The ends were cut back, 6 bases at V and 7 bases at J, with 21 bases in the middle. Here the CDR3 reads CASSPRGRYFRGYTF. DNA of the CDR3: TGTGCCAGCAGCCCTCGGGGACGCTATTTTCGTGGCTACACCTTC.

In its sample, this clonotype was seen many times. The J gene is TRBJ1-5, the V gene TRBV20-1, with a possible D match to TRBD1 (5 bases). This CDR3 spans 14 amino acids. CDR1 is DFQATT, CDR2 SNEGSKA, per germline (reference sequence). The V end was cut by 6 bases, the J end by 7 bases, with 19 bases between. CDR3 sequence: CSALDTRAGQPQHF. CDR3 in DNA: TGCAGTGCCCTGGACACCCGGGCGGGACAGCCCCAGCATTTT.

The table lists this clonotype with a few counts. V usage is TRBV7-6 and J usage is TRBJ1-3; 11 nucleotides align to TRBD1. Germline trimming cut 4 bases from V and 3 bases from J; bases unmatched to any gene: 2. Germline CDR1 SGHVS, CDR2 FNYEAQ. The CDR3 is 15 residues long. The chain's CDR3 is CASSSGTGGGNTIYF. The CDR3 DNA follows: TGTGCCAGCAGCTCCGGGACAGGGGGTGGAAACACCATATATTTT.